The T cell receptor (beta chain) described here comes from a study of T cells in Graves' hyperthyroidism and ophthalmopathy. Using 10 ml of fresh peripheral blood, PBMCs were prepared. This clonotype was seen only a few times. Amplification targeted TCR beta CDR3 regions from RNA transcripts. Initially, a first-round RT-PCR of the TCR CDR3 employed the HTBI primer set. TCRdb processed the multiplex PCR reads anew with MiXCR; each CDR3 protein has one entry. The sample includes about 350,000 distinct CDR3 sequences, around 13% of them seen just once. The CDR3 has 15 residues. Germline V gene lookup returns CDR1 KGHSH and CDR2 LQKENI. V lost 5 bases to trimming and J lost 9 bases, with 20 bases between them.

The chain employs TRBV18 and TRBJ2-1; no firm D call. Sequencing was done on a sample of blood. This receptor was identified in a young woman with Graves' hyperthyroidism. The CDR3 region is CASSAAPVAPAEQFF. Here the CDR3 DNA reads TGTGCCAGCTCAGCTGCCCCCGTAGCCCCTGCTGAGCAGTTCTTC.